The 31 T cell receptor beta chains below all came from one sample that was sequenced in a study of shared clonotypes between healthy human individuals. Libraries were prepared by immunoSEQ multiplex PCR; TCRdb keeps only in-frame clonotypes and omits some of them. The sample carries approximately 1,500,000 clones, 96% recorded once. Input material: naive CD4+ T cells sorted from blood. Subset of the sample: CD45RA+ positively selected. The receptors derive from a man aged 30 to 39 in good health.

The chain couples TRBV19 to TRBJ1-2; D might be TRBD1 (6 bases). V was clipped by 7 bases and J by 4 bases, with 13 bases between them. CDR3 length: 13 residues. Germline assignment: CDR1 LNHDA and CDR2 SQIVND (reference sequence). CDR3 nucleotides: TGTGCCAGTAATTACCGGGACACCTATGGCTACACCTTC. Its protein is CASNYRDTYGYTF.

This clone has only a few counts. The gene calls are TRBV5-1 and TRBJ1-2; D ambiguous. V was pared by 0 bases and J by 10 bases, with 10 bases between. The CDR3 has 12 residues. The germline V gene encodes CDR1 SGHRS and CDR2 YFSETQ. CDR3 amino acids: CASSLAGSSYTF. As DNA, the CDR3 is TGCGCCAGCAGCTTGGCAGGCAGTTCCTACACCTTC. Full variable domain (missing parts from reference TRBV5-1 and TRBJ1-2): KAGVTQTPRYLIKTRGQQVTLSCSPISGHRSVSWYQQTPGQGLQFLFEYFSETQRNKGNFPGRFSGRQFSNSRSEMNVSTLELGDSALYLCASSLAGSSYTFGSGTRLTVV.

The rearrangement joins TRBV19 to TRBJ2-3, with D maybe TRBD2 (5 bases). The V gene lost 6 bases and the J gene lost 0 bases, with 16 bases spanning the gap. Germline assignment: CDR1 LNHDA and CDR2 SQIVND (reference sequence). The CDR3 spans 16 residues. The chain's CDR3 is CASSFLAPSSTDTQYF. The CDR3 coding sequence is TGTGCCAGTAGCTTTCTAGCTCCATCTAGCACAGATACGCAGTATTTT.

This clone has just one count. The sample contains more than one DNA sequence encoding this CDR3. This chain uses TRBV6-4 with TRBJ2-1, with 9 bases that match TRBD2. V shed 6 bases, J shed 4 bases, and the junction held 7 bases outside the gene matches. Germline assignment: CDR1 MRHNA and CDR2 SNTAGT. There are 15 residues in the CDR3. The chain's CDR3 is CASSATSGTYNEQFF. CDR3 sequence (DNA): TGTGCCAGCAGCGCGACTAGCGGTACTTACAATGAGCAGTTCTTC.

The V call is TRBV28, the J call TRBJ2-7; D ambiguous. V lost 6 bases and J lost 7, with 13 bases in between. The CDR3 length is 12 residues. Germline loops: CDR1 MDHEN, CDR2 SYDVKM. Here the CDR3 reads CASSTQPGEQYF. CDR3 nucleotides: TGTGCCAGCAGCACGCAACCTGGGGAGCAGTACTTC.

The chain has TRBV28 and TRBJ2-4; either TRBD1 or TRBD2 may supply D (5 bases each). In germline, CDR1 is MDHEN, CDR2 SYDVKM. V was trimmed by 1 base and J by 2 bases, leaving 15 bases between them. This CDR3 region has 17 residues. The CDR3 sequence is CASSLYWSGTTKNIQYF. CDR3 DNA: TGTGCCAGCAGTTTATATTGGTCAGGGACGACCAAAAACATTCAGTACTTC. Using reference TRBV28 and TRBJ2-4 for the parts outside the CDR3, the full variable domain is DVKVTQSSRYLVKRTGEKVFLECVQDMDHENMFWYRQDPGLGLRLIYFSYDVKMKEKGDIPEGYSVSREKKERFSLILESASTNQTSMYLCASSLYWSGTTKNIQYFGAGTRLSVL.

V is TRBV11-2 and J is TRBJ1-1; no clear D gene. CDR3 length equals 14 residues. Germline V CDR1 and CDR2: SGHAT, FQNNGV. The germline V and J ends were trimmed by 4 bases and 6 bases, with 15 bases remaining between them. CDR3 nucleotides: TGTGCCAGCAGCTCGGCCATTTTCTCCCCTGAAGCTTTCTTT. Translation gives CASSSAIFSPEAFF. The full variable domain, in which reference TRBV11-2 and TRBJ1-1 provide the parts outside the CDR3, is EAGVAQSPRYKIIEKRQSVAFWCNPISGHATLYWYQQILGQGPKLLIQFQNNGVVDDSQLPKDRFSAERLKGVDSTLKIQPAKLEDSAVYLCASSSAIFSPEAFFGQGTRLTVV.

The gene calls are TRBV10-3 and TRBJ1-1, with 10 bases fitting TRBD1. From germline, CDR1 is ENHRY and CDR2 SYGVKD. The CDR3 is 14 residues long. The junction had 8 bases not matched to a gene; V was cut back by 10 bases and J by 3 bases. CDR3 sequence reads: CATSGQGGYTEAFF. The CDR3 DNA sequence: TGTGCCACCTCCGGACAGGGGGGGTACACTGAAGCTTTCTTT.

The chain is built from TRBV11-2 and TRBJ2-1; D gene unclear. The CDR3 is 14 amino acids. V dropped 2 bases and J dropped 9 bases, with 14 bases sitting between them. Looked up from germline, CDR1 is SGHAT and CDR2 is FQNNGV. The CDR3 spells CASSLKGPPVEQFF. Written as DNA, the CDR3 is TGTGCCAGCAGCTTAAAAGGCCCGCCCGTTGAGCAGTTCTTC.

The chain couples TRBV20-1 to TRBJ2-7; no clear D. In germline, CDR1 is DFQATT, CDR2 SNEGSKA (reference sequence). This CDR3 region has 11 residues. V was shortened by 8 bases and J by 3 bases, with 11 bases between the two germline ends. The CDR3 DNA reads TGCAGTACCACACCACACTACGAGCAGTACTTC. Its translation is CSTTPHYEQYF.

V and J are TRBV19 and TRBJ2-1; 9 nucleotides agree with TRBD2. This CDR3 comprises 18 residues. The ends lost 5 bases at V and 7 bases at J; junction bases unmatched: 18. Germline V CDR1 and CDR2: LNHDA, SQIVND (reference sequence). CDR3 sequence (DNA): TGTGCCAGTAGTCCTATCATTGGCCTAGCGGGATCGACTAATGAGCAGTTCTTC. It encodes CASSPIIGLAGSTNEQFF.

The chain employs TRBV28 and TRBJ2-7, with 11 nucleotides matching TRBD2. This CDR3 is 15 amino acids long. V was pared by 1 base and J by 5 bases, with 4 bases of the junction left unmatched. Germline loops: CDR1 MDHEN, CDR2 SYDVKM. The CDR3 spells CASSLLTSGADEQYF. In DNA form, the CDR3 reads TGTGCCAGCAGTTTATTGACTAGCGGGGCTGACGAGCAGTACTTC.

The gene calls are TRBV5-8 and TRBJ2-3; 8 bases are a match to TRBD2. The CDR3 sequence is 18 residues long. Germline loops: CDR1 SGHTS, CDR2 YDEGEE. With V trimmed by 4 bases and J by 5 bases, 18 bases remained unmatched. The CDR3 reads CASSEATASGLGGDTQYF. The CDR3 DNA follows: TGTGCCAGCAGCGAAGCTACGGCTAGCGGGTTAGGAGGAGATACGCAGTATTTT.

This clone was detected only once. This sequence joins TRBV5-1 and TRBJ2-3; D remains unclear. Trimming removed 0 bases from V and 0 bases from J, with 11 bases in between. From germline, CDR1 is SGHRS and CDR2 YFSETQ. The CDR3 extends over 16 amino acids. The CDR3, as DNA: TGCGCCAGCAGCTTGGGTATTTTTTCTAGCACAGATACGCAGTATTTT. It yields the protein CASSLGIFSSTDTQYF.

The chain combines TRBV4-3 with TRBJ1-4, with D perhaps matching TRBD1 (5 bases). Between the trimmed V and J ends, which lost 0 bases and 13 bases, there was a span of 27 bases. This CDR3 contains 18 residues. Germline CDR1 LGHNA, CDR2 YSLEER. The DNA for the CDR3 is TGCGCCAGCAGCCAAGATGCGAGGGAGTGGGGCCAGAGGGGTAGACTGTTTTTT. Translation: CASSQDAREWGQRGRLFF.

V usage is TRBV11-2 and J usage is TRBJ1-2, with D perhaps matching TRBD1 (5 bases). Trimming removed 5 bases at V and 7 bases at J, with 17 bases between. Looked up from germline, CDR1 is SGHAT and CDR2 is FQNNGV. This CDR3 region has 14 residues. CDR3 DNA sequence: TGTGCCAGCAGCCCCCCCGGTGGGCAGGGTGGCTACACCTTC. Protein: CASSPPGGQGGYTF.

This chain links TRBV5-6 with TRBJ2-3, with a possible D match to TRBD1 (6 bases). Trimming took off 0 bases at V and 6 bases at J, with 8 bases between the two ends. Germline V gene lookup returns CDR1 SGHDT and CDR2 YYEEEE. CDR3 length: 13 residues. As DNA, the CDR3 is TGTGCCAGCAGCTTGGACAGGGCGGATACGCAGTATTTT. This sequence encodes CASSLDRADTQYF.

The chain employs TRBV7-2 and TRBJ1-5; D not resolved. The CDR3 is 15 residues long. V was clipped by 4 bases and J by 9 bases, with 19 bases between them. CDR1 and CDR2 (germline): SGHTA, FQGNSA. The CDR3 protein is CASSSRHEGPMPQHF. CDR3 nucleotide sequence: TGTGCCAGCAGCTCTAGACATGAGGGCCCCATGCCCCAGCATTTT.

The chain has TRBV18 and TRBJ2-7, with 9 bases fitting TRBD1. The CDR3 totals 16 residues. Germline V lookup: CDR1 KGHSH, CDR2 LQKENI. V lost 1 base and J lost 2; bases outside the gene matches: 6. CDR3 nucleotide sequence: TGTGCCAGCTCACCACGCCCGACAGGGGGACCCTACGAGCAGTACTTC. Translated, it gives CASSPRPTGGPYEQYF.

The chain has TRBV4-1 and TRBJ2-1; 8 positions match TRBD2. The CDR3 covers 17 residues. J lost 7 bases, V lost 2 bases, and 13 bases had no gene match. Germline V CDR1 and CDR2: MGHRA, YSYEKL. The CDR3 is CASSQPREGRYRNEQFF. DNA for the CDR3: TGCGCCAGCAGCCAACCACGGGAGGGACGATATCGAAATGAGCAGTTCTTC.

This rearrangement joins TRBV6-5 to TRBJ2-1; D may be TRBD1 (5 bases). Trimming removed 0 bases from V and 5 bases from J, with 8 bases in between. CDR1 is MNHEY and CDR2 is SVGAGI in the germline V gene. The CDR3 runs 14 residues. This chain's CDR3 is CASSYSTVNNEQFF. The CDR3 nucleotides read TGTGCCAGCAGTTACTCGACAGTAAACAATGAGCAGTTCTTC.

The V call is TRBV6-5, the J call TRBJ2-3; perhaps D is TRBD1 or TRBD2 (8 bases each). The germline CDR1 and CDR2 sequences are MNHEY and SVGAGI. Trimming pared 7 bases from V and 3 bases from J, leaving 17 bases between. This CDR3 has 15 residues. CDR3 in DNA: TGTGCCAGCAATAGCGGGACAGGACCTACAGATACGCAGTATTTT. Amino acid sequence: CASNSGTGPTDTQYF.

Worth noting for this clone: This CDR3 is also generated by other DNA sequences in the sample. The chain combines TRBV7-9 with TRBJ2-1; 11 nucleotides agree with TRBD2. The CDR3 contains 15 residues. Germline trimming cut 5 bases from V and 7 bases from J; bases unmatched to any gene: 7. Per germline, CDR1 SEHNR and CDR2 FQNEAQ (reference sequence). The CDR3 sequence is CASSLELAGGNEQFF. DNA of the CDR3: TGTGCCAGCAGCCTGGAGCTAGCGGGAGGAAATGAGCAGTTCTTC.

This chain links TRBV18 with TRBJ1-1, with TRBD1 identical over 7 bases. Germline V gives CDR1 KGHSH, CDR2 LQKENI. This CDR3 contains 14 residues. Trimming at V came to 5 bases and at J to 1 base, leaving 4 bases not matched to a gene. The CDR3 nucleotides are TGTGCCAGCTCAAGCCAGGGGGGGAACACTGAAGCTTTCTTT. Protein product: CASSSQGGNTEAFF.

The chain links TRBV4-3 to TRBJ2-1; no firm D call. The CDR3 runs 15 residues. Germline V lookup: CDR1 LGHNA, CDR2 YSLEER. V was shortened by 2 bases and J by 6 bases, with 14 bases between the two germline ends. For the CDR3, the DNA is TGCGCCAGCAGCCAAATATCCGATCGGTCCAATGAGCAGTTCTTC. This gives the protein CASSQISDRSNEQFF.

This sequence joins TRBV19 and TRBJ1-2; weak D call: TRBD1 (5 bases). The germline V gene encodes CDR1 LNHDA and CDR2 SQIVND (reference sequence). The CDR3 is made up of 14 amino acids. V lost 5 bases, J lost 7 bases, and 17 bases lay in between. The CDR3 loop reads CASSAPGPGIGYTF. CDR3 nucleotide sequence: TGTGCCAGTAGTGCCCCCGGGCCAGGGATTGGCTACACCTTC.

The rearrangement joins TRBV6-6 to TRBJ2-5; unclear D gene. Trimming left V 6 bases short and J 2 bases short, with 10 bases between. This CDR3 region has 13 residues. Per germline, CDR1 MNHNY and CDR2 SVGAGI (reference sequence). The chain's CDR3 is CASSTVGQETQYF. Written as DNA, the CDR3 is TGTGCCAGCAGCACGGTTGGTCAAGAGACCCAGTACTTC.

The CDR3 sequence: CASSLVPGLLFF. The DNA for the CDR3 is TGTGCCAGCAGCTTGGTTCCGGGTTTGCTGTTTTTT. The chain employs TRBV5-5 and TRBJ2-2; no clear D. Germline V gene data show CDR1 as SGHKS and CDR2 as YYEKEE (reference sequence). The CDR3 sequence is 12 residues long. Trimming took off 0 bases at V and 13 bases at J, with 10 bases between the two ends.

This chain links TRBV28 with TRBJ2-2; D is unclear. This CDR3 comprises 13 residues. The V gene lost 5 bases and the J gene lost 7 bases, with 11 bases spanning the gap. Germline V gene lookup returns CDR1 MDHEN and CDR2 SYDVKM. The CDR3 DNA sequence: TGTGCCAGCAGTCCACAACCCCTCGGGGAGCTGTTTTTT. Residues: CASSPQPLGELFF.

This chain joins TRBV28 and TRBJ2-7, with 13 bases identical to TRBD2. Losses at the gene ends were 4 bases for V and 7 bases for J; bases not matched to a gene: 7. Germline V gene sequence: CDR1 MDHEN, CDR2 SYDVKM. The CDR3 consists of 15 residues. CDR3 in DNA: TGTGCCAGCAGTTCACTAGCGGGAGGGCCTCGTGAGCAGTACTTC. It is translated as CASSSLAGGPREQYF.

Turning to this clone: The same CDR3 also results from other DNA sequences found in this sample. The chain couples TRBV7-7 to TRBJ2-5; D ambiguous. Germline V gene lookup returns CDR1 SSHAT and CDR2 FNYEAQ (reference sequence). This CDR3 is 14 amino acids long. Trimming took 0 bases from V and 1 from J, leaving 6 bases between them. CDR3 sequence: CASSLAGLQETQYF. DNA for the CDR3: TGTGCCAGCAGCTTAGCAGGCCTCCAAGAGACCCAGTACTTC.